These T cell receptor beta chains were read from a single sample in a study of cytomegalovirus exposure and HLA in healthy donors. TCRdb keeps only in-frame clones here, not all; method: immunoSEQ multiplex PCR. The sample has some 180,000 clones; around 80% are singletons. The sample comprised PBMCs. The source of these receptors is a woman in her sixties or seventies in good health and CMV-seropositive. The CDR3 runs from the conserved cysteine through the conserved F or W. A D gene is named only where the DNA matches it firmly. The size field is filled for only some rows; it gives once, few, many or a size class.

>TRBD1|.|TRBV5-1|TRBJ2-7
TGCGCCAGCGGGTACACAGGGGCGCGCTACCACGAGCAGTACTTC
CASGYTGARYHEQYF
>.|.|TRBV5-5|TRBJ2-1
TGTGCCAGCGTTAAATCGGACAATGAGCAGTTCTTC
CASVKSDNEQFF
>TRBD1|.|TRBV5-4|TRBJ1-1
TGTGCCAGCAGCTCCCCACTATATTATGACAGGGGGCGCAGGACTGAAGCTTTCTTT
CASSSPLYYDRGRRTEAFF
>TRBD1|few|TRBV7-9|TRBJ1-2
TGTGCCAGCAGCTTAGGATCAACGGCAGGGGGCTATGGCTACACCTTC
CASSLGSTAGGYGYTF
>.|.|TRBV28|TRBJ2-2
TGTGCCAGCAGTTCCCAGAACACCGGGGAGCTGTTTTTT
CASSSQNTGELFF
>.|.|TRBV15|TRBJ2-5
TGTGCCACCCGACCTCGGGGGAGGGAGACCCAGTACTTC
CATRPRGRETQYF
>.|.|TRBV13|TRBJ1-1
TGTGCCAGCAGCCCCCGACCTACAGAGAACACTGAAGCTTTCTTT
CASSPRPTENTEAFF
>.|.|TRBV7-2|TRBJ2-3
TGTGCCAGCAGCGTCCCCCGAGGGGGAGCGGATACGCAGTATTTT
CASSVPRGGADTQYF
>TRBD1|few|TRBV7-9|TRBJ1-2
TGTGCCAGCAGGACAGGGGAGGACTATGGCTACACCTTC
CASRTGEDYGYTF
>.|few|TRBV30|TRBJ1-2
TGTGCCTGCCTCGCGGTTCGCTATGGCTACACCTTC
CACLAVRYGYTF
>.|.|TRBV7-2|TRBJ2-5
TGTGCCAGCAGCCAAGGACTAAGCGGATACGAGACCCAGTACTTC
CASSQGLSGYETQYF
>TRBD1|.|TRBV5-6|TRBJ2-7
TGTGCCAGCAGCCTCCCCGGGACAGACTCCTACGAGCAGTACTTC
CASSLPGTDSYEQYF
>.|.|TRBV30|TRBJ2-3
TGTGCCTGGAGCGGGGGTCTGGATACGCAGTATTTT
CAWSGGLDTQYF
>TRBD1|.|TRBV19|TRBJ1-2
TGTGCCAGTACAAACGGACAGGGAGGAGGCTACACCTTC
CASTNGQGGGYTF
>.|.|TRBV9|TRBJ2-1
TGTGCCAGCAGCGTAGAGGTACAGGCGGGGGACACCTACAATGAGCAGTTCTTC
CASSVEVQAGDTYNEQFF
>.|.|TRBV5-1|TRBJ2-1
TGCGCCAGCAGCTGGGGGGAACTTTACAATGAGCAGTTCTTC
CASSWGELYNEQFF
>TRBD2|.|TRBV28|TRBJ2-4
TGTGCCAGCAGTTTTAGGGGTAGCGGGAGGGCCAAAAACATTCAGTACTTC
CASSFRGSGRAKNIQYF
>.|.|TRBV18|TRBJ2-5
TGTGCCAGCTCACCATCTTCGGAGACCCAGTACTTC
CASSPSSETQYF
>.|.|TRBV29-1|TRBJ1-2
TGCAGCGTGGGGGAGGACTATGGCTACACCTTC
CSVGEDYGYTF
>.|.|TRBV27|TRBJ1-1
TGTGCCAGCAGTTTGGCAGGGCAGAACACTGAAGCTTTCTTT
CASSLAGQNTEAFF
>TRBD1|.|TRBV28|TRBJ2-6
TGTGCCAGCAGTTCTGGACAGGCGATATCTGGGGCCAACGTCCTGACTTTC
CASSSGQAISGANVLTF
>TRBD2|.|TRBV7-7|TRBJ2-1
TGTGCTAGCAGCCTCAGACTAGCTTCGGGGAATGAGCAGTTCTTC
CASSLRLASGNEQFF
>TRBD1|.|TRBV5-1|TRBJ2-7
TGCGCCAGCAGCTCCCGGGACAGGGACGAGCAGTACTTC
CASSSRDRDEQYF
>TRBD2|.|TRBV4-3|TRBJ2-1
TGCGCCAGCAGCCAATCCACCCTAGCGGGGCCGCCTCCCAGGGCGCAGTTCTTC
CASSQSTLAGPPPRAQFF
>TRBD2|.|TRBV30|TRBJ2-1
TGTGCCTGGGAATGGACTAGCCAAGGGGGTGAGCAGTTCTTC
CAWEWTSQGGEQFF
>.|.|TRBV28|TRBJ1-2
TGTGCCAGCAGTGCCACCCTCTCCACTTATGGCTACACCTTC
CASSATLSTYGYTF
>.|.|TRBV7-9|TRBJ2-3
TGTGCCAGCCGTAGCGAAAGCACAGATACGCAGTATTTT
CASRSESTDTQYF
>.|.|TRBV28|TRBJ2-3
TGTGCCAGCAGTTCCCGGGTCACAGATACGCAGTATTTT
CASSSRVTDTQYF
>TRBD1|.|TRBV30|TRBJ2-7
TGTGCCTGGGGACAGACAGGGGCGTACGAGCAGTACTTC
CAWGQTGAYEQYF
>.|once|TRBV4-2|TRBJ2-7
TGTGCCAGCAGCCAAGATATGGGCAGGGAATACGAGCAGTACTTC
CASSQDMGREYEQYF
>.|.|TRBV7-2|TRBJ2-7
TGTGCCAGCAGCCTAGCCACCGGAACAGGGCCCTACGAGCAGTACTTC
CASSLATGTGPYEQYF
>TRBD1|once|TRBV28|TRBJ1-3
TGTGCCAGCAGTTTTGTGCGGTTTACAGGGGGCTCTGGAAACACCATATATTTT
CASSFVRFTGGSGNTIYF
>TRBD1|few|TRBV28|TRBJ1-5
TGTGCCAGCAGACGACAGGGCTCCGAGGCCCAGCATTTT
CASRRQGSEAQHF
>TRBD1|.|TRBV29-1|TRBJ1-1
TGCAGCGTTCAAAAGCAGGGGGGCGACACTGAAGCTTTCTTT
CSVQKQGGDTEAFF
>TRBD1|once|TRBV28|TRBJ1-3
TGTGCCAGCACATGGGACAGCTCTGGAAACACCATATATTTT
CASTWDSSGNTIYF
>.|.|TRBV29-1|TRBJ2-5
TGCAGCTTTAGCTTGGGTCGAGAGACCCAGTACTTC
CSFSLGRETQYF
>.|few|TRBV28|TRBJ2-3
TGTGCCAGCAGTTTAATCGTAGATACGCAGTATTTT
CASSLIVDTQYF
>.|.|TRBV27|TRBJ2-1
TGTGCCAGTTCCCCTCACTTGCCTCAACCTGAGGAGCAGTTCTTC
CASSPHLPQPEEQFF
>TRBD1|.|TRBV30|TRBJ2-5
TGTGCCTGGAGTGTAGGACAGGGAGGAGAGACCCAGTACTTC
CAWSVGQGGETQYF
>.|.|TRBV2|TRBJ2-3
TGTGCCAGCAGTGCTCACACCACAGATACGCAGTATTTT
CASSAHTTDTQYF
>.|.|TRBV4-2|TRBJ2-5
TGTGCCAGCAGCCCAGGTGGGCAGGCTGAAGAGACCCAGTACTTC
CASSPGGQAEETQYF
>.|.|TRBV28|TRBJ1-5
TGTGCCAGCAGTTTAGGACTATTAAATCAGCCCCAGCATTTT
CASSLGLLNQPQHF
>TRBD1|.|TRBV6-6|TRBJ2-2
TGTGCCAGCAGAACCGGGACAGGGAGGACCGGGGAGCTGTTTTTT
CASRTGTGRTGELFF
>.|.|TRBV14|TRBJ2-7
TGTGCCAGCAGCCAGTGGGGCGGAAACTACGAGCAGTACTTC
CASSQWGGNYEQYF
>.|few|TRBV4-2|TRBJ2-7
TGTGCCAGCAGAGGCGGTGGATACGAGCAGTACTTC
CASRGGGYEQYF
>TRBD2|.|TRBV6-1|TRBJ2-1
TGTGCCAGCAGGACTAGCGGGGGTAATGAGCAGTTCTTC
CASRTSGGNEQFF
>.|few|TRBV5-5|TRBJ1-1
TGTGCCAGCAGCACAATCCCGGGACAAATAGACTGGAGCACTGAAGCTTTCTTT
CASSTIPGQIDWSTEAFF
>TRBD2|.|TRBV5-8|TRBJ2-7
TGTGCCAGCAGCTTGGGTGGCGGGAGGACGGAGCAGTACTTC
CASSLGGGRTEQYF
>.|.|TRBV5-1|TRBJ1-6
TGCGCCAGCACTCCTCGGGGGGCCTATAATTCACCCCTCCACTTT
CASTPRGAYNSPLHF
>TRBD1|.|TRBV5-1|TRBJ1-4
TGCGCCAGCGGCCCCGGGACAGGGGTAACTAATGAAAAACTGTTTTTT
CASGPGTGVTNEKLFF
>TRBD1|.|TRBV28|TRBJ2-7
TGTGCCAGCAGCCATTTATCCGGGACAGGGGGTAAGCAGTACTTC
CASSHLSGTGGKQYF
>TRBD2|.|TRBV7-9|TRBJ2-7
TGTGCCAGCTCGATCCAGCGGGACTCCTACGAGCAGTACTTC
CASSIQRDSYEQYF
>.|.|TRBV5-4|TRBJ2-1
TGTGCCAGCAGCTTGGACCTCACTTCCTACAATGAGCAGTTCTTC
CASSLDLTSYNEQFF
>.|once|TRBV7-3|TRBJ2-5
TGTGCCAGCAGCTCCCAATTGCAAGAGACCCAGTACTTC
CASSSQLQETQYF
>.|.|TRBV5-1|TRBJ2-3
TGCGCCAGCAGCTTGGCCGCGGGCGCGACAGATACGCAGTATTTT
CASSLAAGATDTQYF
>.|.|TRBV10-2|TRBJ2-7
TGCGCCAGCAGTGTACAGCTCTACGAGCAGTACTTC
CASSVQLYEQYF
>TRBD1|.|TRBV30|TRBJ1-1
TGTGCCTGCGACAGGGCGAACACTGAAGCTTTCTTT
CACDRANTEAFF
>.|once|TRBV7-2|TRBJ2-1
TGTGCCAGCAGCTTAAGGATCCTAGGCAGGGCCTACAATGAGCAGTTCTTC
CASSLRILGRAYNEQFF
>TRBD2|.|TRBV7-2|TRBJ2-7
TGTGCCAGCACCCCGGGACTAGCGGGAGTCGAGCAGTACTTC
CASTPGLAGVEQYF